The clone carrying this T cell receptor beta chain was counted between two and nine times. Its specificity is unknown. The sample originates from a study of T-cell memory formation after mild COVID-19. Turning to the study itself: TCR clusters were largely donor specific.

Whole-study findings and limits: Mainly CM and EM harbored the contracting CD4+ clones; mainly EMRA harbored the CD8+ ones. The authors did not confirm SARS-CoV-2 specificity of second-wave clones peaking day 37.

The 5'RACE method, run with constant-segment primers, produced TCR alpha and TCR beta cDNA libraries (carrying sample barcodes and UMIs). TCRdb reprocessed the 5' RACE reads with MiXCR, giving one entry per CDR3 protein. The data show just over 150,000 distinct CDR3 sequences, with 30% to 35% seen just once and approximately 12% held by the top ten. The CDR3 runs 16 residues. The V end was cut by 2 bases, the J end by 0 bases, with 8 bases between. Germline assignment: CDR1 MGHDK and CDR2 SYGVNS. The specimen sequenced was PBMCs or a T cell subset sorted from them (not recorded which). V usage is TRBV25-1 and J usage is TRBJ2-6, with no clear D. This clonotype was sampled from an adult woman who had mild COVID-19 (a few samples of this study predate the infection). Cell type and time point are not known. The DNA of the CDR3 is TGTGCCAGCAGTGAACCTACAGACTCTGGGGCCAACGTCCTGACTTTC. Encoded protein: CASSEPTDSGANVLTF.